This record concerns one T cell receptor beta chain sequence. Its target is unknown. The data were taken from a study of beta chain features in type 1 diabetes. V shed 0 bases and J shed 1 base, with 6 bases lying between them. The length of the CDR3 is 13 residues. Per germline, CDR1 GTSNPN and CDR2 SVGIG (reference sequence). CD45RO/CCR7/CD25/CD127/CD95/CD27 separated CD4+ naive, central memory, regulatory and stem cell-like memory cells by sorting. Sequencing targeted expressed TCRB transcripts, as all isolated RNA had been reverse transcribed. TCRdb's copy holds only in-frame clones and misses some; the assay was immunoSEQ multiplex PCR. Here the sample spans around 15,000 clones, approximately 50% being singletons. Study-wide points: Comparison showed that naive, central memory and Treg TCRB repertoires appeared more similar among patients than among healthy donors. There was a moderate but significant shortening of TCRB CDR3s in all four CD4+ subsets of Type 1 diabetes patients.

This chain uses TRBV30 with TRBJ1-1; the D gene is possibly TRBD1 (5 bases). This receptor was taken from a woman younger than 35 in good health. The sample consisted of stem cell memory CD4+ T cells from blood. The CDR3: CAWSVGGNTEAFF. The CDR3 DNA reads TGTGCCTGGAGTGTGGGGGGGAACACTGAAGCTTTCTTT. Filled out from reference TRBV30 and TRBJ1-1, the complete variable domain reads SQTIHQWPATLVQPVGSPLSLECTVEGTSNPNLYWYRQAAGRGLQLLFYSVGIGQISSEVPQNLSASRPQDRQFILSSKKLLLSDSGFYLCAWSVGGNTEAFFGQGTRLTVV.